Reported below is one T cell receptor beta chain. Across 24 US areas, participants ranged in age from roughly 18 to 95 years. Cohort 3 recovered donors had two negative PCRs, clearance, or symptom resolution. In the authors' methods: Researchers report that nucleated cell counts were estimated from reference gene primer amplification. This table comes from immunoSEQ multiplex PCR, and its TCRdb copy is limited to in-frame clones, with some not included. V, J and clone size reflect that table, while D and trimming were determined from the DNA. Of some 270,000 clones in the sample, about nine tenths were seen once. V shed 4 bases, J shed 6 bases, and the junction held 5 bases outside the gene matches. The CDR3 is made up of 14 amino acids. CDR1 is MNHNY and CDR2 is SVGAGI in the germline V gene (reference sequence). This record comes from a study of blood T cell repertoires in COVID-19.

This sequence originates from a woman in her thirties or forties who had recovered from COVID-19. Source material: PBMCs or T cells enriched from blood (not recorded which). This chain links TRBV6-6 with TRBJ1-5; TRBD1 aligns across 8 bases. The CDR3 nucleotides are TGTGCCAGCAGTTCCGGACAGGGAAGTCAGCCCCAGCATTTT. This encodes CASSSGQGSQPQHF.